Below are 30 T cell receptor beta chains sequenced from a single sample in a study of blood T cell repertoires in COVID-19. Sequencing used immunoSEQ multiplex PCR; TCRdb keeps in-frame clones, though not all of them. The sample records 220,000 or so clones, approximately 84% being singletons. Input material: peripheral blood. The receptors come from a woman older than 75 with acute or convalescent COVID-19.

The V call is TRBV5-1, the J call TRBJ2-1; 9 nucleotides line up with TRBD2. The CDR3 totals 15 residues. Unmatched junction bases numbered 5, after V lost 2 bases and J lost 5 bases. CDR1 SGHRS and CDR2 YFSETQ come from the germline V gene. The CDR3 DNA reads TGCGCCAGCAGCTTCCTAGCGGGGTCGAACAATGAGCAGTTCTTC. This codes for CASSFLAGSNNEQFF.

This sequence joins TRBV7-8 and TRBJ1-2; D is perhaps TRBD1 (6 bases). Per the germline V gene, CDR1 is SGHVS and CDR2 is FQNEAQ. This CDR3 is built from 14 residues. V was cut by 5 bases and J by 0 bases, with 10 bases left in between. The CDR3 spells CASSPGHSNYGYTF. CDR3 sequence (DNA): TGTGCCAGCAGCCCGGGACATTCTAACTATGGCTACACCTTC.

The rearrangement joins TRBV5-1 to TRBJ2-1; the match to TRBD1 covers 9 bases. Germline CDR1 reads SGHRS; CDR2 reads YFSETQ. The trim removed 5 bases at V and 0 bases at J, leaving 15 bases unmatched. The CDR3 has 19 residues. In DNA form, the CDR3 reads TGCGCCAGCAGACCTAGGACAGGGGCGACTCAGAGCTCCTACAATGAGCAGTTCTTC. Its translation is CASRPRTGATQSSYNEQFF.

The chain carries TRBV20-1 and TRBJ1-2, with a possible D match to TRBD1 (5 bases). Germline CDR1 reads DFQATT; CDR2 reads SNEGSKA (reference sequence). The CDR3 contains 15 residues. Trimming stripped 3 bases from V and 1 base from J, with 15 bases between. CDR3 in amino acids: CSASRLAGVNYGYTF. CDR3 in DNA: TGCAGTGCTAGTAGGTTGGCGGGGGTTAACTATGGCTACACCTTC.

DNA of the CDR3: TGCGCCAGCAGCCAAGGTTACACCTCAAATTCACCCCTCCACTTT. It is translated as CASSQGYTSNSPLHF. The chain is built from TRBV4-1 and TRBJ1-6; D not certain. Germline V gene lookup returns CDR1 MGHRA and CDR2 YSYEKL. V was cut by 1 base and J by 7 bases, with 11 bases left in between. The length of the CDR3 is 15 residues.

CDR3 loop: CATSRDTGVFYEQYF. The CDR3 DNA reads as TGTGCCACCAGCAGAGATACAGGGGTGTTCTACGAGCAGTACTTC. The rearrangement joins TRBV15 to TRBJ2-7; 7 positions agree with TRBD1. The CDR3 loop spans 15 amino acids. The trim removed 0 bases at V and 3 bases at J, leaving 5 bases unmatched. Germline V gene data show CDR1 as LNHNV and CDR2 as YYDKDF (reference sequence).

The CDR3 sequence is CAWSWQGVGGYTF. The CDR3, as DNA: TGTGCCTGGAGTTGGCAGGGGGTAGGTGGCTACACCTTC. V and J are TRBV30 and TRBJ1-2; 7 bases map to TRBD1. In germline, CDR1 is GTSNPN, CDR2 SVGIG (reference sequence). CDR3 size: 13 residues. V shed 2 bases and J 7 bases; nucleotides not matched to a gene: 7.

The V gene is TRBV19, the J gene TRBJ1-4, with unresolved D. The germline gives CDR1 LNHDA, CDR2 SQIVND (reference sequence). Trimming pared 1 base from V and 1 base from J, leaving 7 bases between. CDR3 length equals 15 residues. In DNA form, the CDR3 reads TGTGCCAGTAGTATAGCGGGGATAACTAATGAAAAACTGTTTTTT. It specifies CASSIAGITNEKLFF.

This chain links TRBV3-1 (or the pseudogene TRBV3-2) with TRBJ2-1, with 13 bases that match TRBD2. V lost 4 bases and J lost 2; bases outside the gene matches: 8. From germline, CDR1 is LGHDT and CDR2 YNNKEL (reference sequence). This CDR3 is built from 18 residues. The CDR3 spells CASSLPGLAGSTYNEQFF. CDR3 nucleotides: TGTGCCAGCAGCCTCCCGGGACTAGCGGGGTCGACCTACAATGAGCAGTTCTTC.

This chain uses TRBV12-3 or TRBV12-4 with TRBJ1-2, with a possible D match to TRBD1 (5 bases). The germline V and J ends were trimmed by 1 base and 5 bases, with 5 bases remaining between them. The length of the CDR3 is 12 residues. Here the CDR3 reads CASSLEGYGYTF. CDR3 nucleotide sequence: TGTGCCAGCAGTTTAGAGGGGTATGGCTACACCTTC.

The rearrangement links TRBV4-2 to TRBJ2-2; 7 nucleotides line up with TRBD1. This CDR3 is built from 17 residues. Germline-derived CDR1 and CDR2 are LGHNA and YNFKEQ. The ends lost 0 bases at V and 0 bases at J; junction bases unmatched: 4. The CDR3 DNA follows: TGTGCCAGCAGCCAAGACGGACAGGCTCCGAACACCGGGGAGCTGTTTTTT. This codes for CASSQDGQAPNTGELFF.

This clone has more than one count but fewer than ten. The CDR3 sequence: CASNHRQGGNYGYTF. CDR3 nucleotide sequence: TGTGCCAGCAACCATCGACAGGGAGGAAACTATGGCTACACCTTC. The V and J genes are TRBV6-5 and TRBJ1-2; TRBD1 matches 7 bases. The junction had 10 bases not matched to a gene; V was cut back by 7 bases and J by 2 bases. The CDR3 extends over 15 amino acids. Germline CDR1 MNHEY, CDR2 SVGAGI.

This clone appeared once. The V gene is TRBV28, the J gene TRBJ1-4, with D uncertain. The CDR3 sequence is 16 residues long. Trimming removed 5 bases at V and 0 bases at J, with 13 bases between. Germline values: CDR1 MDHEN, CDR2 SYDVKM. The CDR3 here is CASSPHTPATNEKLFF. The CDR3 DNA is TGTGCCAGCAGTCCCCACACCCCAGCAACTAATGAAAAACTGTTTTTT.

The table lists this clone with a count of one. This rearrangement joins TRBV29-1 to TRBJ2-5; maybe TRBD2 (7 bases). The CDR3 is 14 amino acids. V lost 7 bases to trimming and J lost 5 bases, with 20 bases between them. CDR1 and CDR2 from the germline V gene are SQVTM and ANQGSEA. The CDR3 loop reads CSGGLRGRDETQYF. CDR3 DNA: TGCAGCGGGGGCCTTAGGGGGAGGGACGAGACCCAGTACTTC.

The chain joins TRBV20-1 to TRBJ2-5; a weak D match, TRBD1 (5 bases). V lost 3 bases to trimming and J lost 2 bases, with 16 bases between them. The CDR3 consists of 15 residues. Germline V CDR1 and CDR2: DFQATT, SNEGSKA (reference sequence). The CDR3 here is CSASIGVATQETQYF. The CDR3 DNA reads as TGCAGTGCTAGTATAGGGGTTGCAACGCAAGAGACCCAGTACTTC.

A note on this clone: This same CDR3 is encoded by further DNA sequences in the sample. V is TRBV12-3 or TRBV12-4 and J is TRBJ1-1, with a possible D match to TRBD1 (6 bases). Trimming left V 1 base short and J 4 bases short, with 7 bases between. The CDR3 is made up of 13 amino acids. CDR3 sequence (DNA): TGTGCCAGCAGTTTAGGCAGGGGCACTGAAGCTTTCTTT. Protein: CASSLGRGTEAFF.

Only a few counts were recorded for this clone. The gene calls are TRBV7-7 and TRBJ2-2; possible D gene TRBD2, 5 bases. V lost 5 bases and J 7 bases, leaving 8 bases between the germline ends. The CDR3 spans 12 residues. Germline values: CDR1 SSHAT, CDR2 FNYEAQ (reference sequence). The CDR3 protein is CASSPDFGELFF. The CDR3, as DNA: TGTGCCAGCAGCCCGGACTTCGGGGAGCTGTTTTTT.

The chain couples TRBV24-1 to TRBJ2-1; 10 bases map to TRBD2. Germline CDR1 is KGHDR and CDR2 is SFDVKD. CDR3 length: 15 residues. V lost 9 bases, J lost 7 bases, and 11 bases stayed unmatched. This chain's CDR3 is CATSPAGGPWNEQFF. CDR3 DNA sequence: TGTGCCACCTCCCCAGCGGGAGGGCCGTGGAATGAGCAGTTCTTC.

CDR3 sequence reads: CASSSRVWEKLFF. The CDR3 DNA is TGTGCCAGCAGTTCGAGGGTTTGGGAAAAACTGTTTTTT. The chain recombines TRBV28 with TRBJ1-4; D is ambiguous. Trimming took off 4 bases at V and 8 bases at J, with 11 bases between the two ends. This CDR3 has 13 amino acids. CDR1 is MDHEN and CDR2 is SYDVKM in the germline V gene. Full variable domain (rest looked up from reference TRBV28 and TRBJ1-4): DVKVTQSSRYLVKRTGEKVFLECVQDMDHENMFWYRQDPGLGLRLIYFSYDVKMKEKGDIPEGYSVSREKKERFSLILESASTNQTSMYLCASSSRVWEKLFFGSGTQLSVL.

The CDR3 DNA reads TGCGCCAGCAGCCACCTAAGAGGGAGCGAGCAGTACTTC. It is translated as CASSHLRGSEQYF. The V call is TRBV4-3, the J call TRBJ2-7, with D maybe TRBD2 (5 bases). CDR3 size: 13 residues. The V and J ends lost 3 bases and 6 bases respectively, with 12 bases between them. CDR1 and CDR2 from the germline V gene are LGHNA and YSLEER.

The V call is TRBV24-1, the J call TRBJ2-1, with 9 bases that match TRBD1. The CDR3 runs to 15 residues. The germline gives CDR1 KGHDR, CDR2 SFDVKD. Unmatched junction bases numbered 8, after V lost 5 bases and J lost 7 bases. The CDR3 nucleotides are TGTGCCACCAGTGTACAGGGGGCTGGGGGGAATGAGCAGTTCTTC. Encoded protein: CATSVQGAGGNEQFF.

V is TRBV15 and J is TRBJ1-4, with 10 nucleotides matching TRBD1. The junction had 7 bases not matched to a gene; V was cut back by 0 bases and J by 6 bases. The CDR3 totals 17 residues. Germline CDR1 LNHNV, CDR2 YYDKDF (reference sequence). CDR3 nucleotide sequence: TGTGCCACCAGCAGAGATGGCCGTGGGACAGGGGATGAAAAACTGTTTTTT. It specifies CATSRDGRGTGDEKLFF.

The count of this clone is one. The V and J genes are TRBV7-2 and TRBJ1-2; D may be TRBD1 (5 bases). V gave up 4 bases and J gave up 4 bases, with 10 bases separating them. Germline V lookup: CDR1 SGHTA, CDR2 FQGNSA. The CDR3 consists of 13 residues. CDR3 region: CASSSGVGYGYTF. DNA for the CDR3: TGTGCCAGCAGCTCGGGGGTGGGCTATGGCTACACCTTC.

V gene TRBV5-1 combines with J gene TRBJ2-7, with 15 positions matching TRBD2. This CDR3 has 17 residues. V lost 3 bases to trimming and J lost 0 bases; unmatched junction nucleotides: 4. CDR1 SGHRS and CDR2 YFSETQ come from the germline V gene. This chain's CDR3 is CASSSGLAGGSSYEQYF. The CDR3 nucleotides read TGCGCCAGCAGCTCGGGACTAGCGGGAGGTAGCTCCTACGAGCAGTACTTC. Filled out from reference TRBV5-1 and TRBJ2-7, the complete variable domain reads KAGVTQTPRYLIKTRGQQVTLSCSPISGHRSVSWYQQTPGQGLQFLFEYFSETQRNKGNFPGRFSGRQFSNSRSEMNVSTLELGDSALYLCASSSGLAGGSSYEQYFGPGTRLTVT.

There are a few counts of this clone. This chain connects TRBV19 to TRBJ2-3; 8 bases are a match to TRBD2. This CDR3 has 14 residues. The V gene's germline CDR1 is LNHDA and CDR2 SQIVND (reference sequence). V lost 5 bases, J lost 2 bases, and 3 bases stayed unmatched. CDR3 nucleotides: TGTGCCAGTAGTTCTAGCGGGCACACAGATACGCAGTATTTT. Translation: CASSSSGHTDTQYF.

The CDR3 coding sequence is TGTGCCAGCCTCTCGGGCAGCGGGGGGGCCGGGGAGACCCAGTACTTC. Translating it yields CASLSGSGGAGETQYF. The V call is TRBV7-8, the J call TRBJ2-5, with TRBD2 matching 10 bases. CDR1 and CDR2 from the germline V gene are SGHVS and FQNEAQ. V was pared by 8 bases and J by 5 bases, with 14 bases of the junction left unmatched. This CDR3 is 16 amino acids long.

This clone was detected only a few times. This chain connects TRBV2 to TRBJ2-7, with 9 bases lining up with TRBD1. V lost 0 bases and J lost 0; bases outside the gene matches: 9. Germline lookup yields CDR1 SNHLY and CDR2 FYNNEI. This CDR3 region has 18 residues. CDR3 protein: CASSEALNMGQGSYEQYF. The CDR3 bases are TGTGCCAGCAGTGAAGCGCTTAACATGGGACAGGGCTCCTACGAGCAGTACTTC. Full variable domain (outside the CDR3, taken from reference TRBV2 and TRBJ2-7): EPEVTQTPSHQVTQMGQEVILRCVPISNHLYFYWYRQILGQKVEFLVSFYNNEISEKSEIFDDQFSVERPDGSNFTLKIRSTKLEDSAMYFCASSEALNMGQGSYEQYFGPGTRLTVT.

This chain links TRBV19 with TRBJ2-5; D gene unclear. The CDR3 covers 9 residues. Germline CDR1 is LNHDA and CDR2 is SQIVND (reference sequence). DNA of the CDR3: TGTGGCACTCAAGAGACCCAGTACTTC. Its translation is CGTQETQYF.

This clone has a count of ten or more. The J gene is TRBJ1-1, the V gene TRBV5-1; 7 bases are shared with TRBD1. The CDR3 spans 14 residues. V shed 4 bases, J shed 1 base, and the junction held 4 bases outside the gene matches. Per the germline V gene, CDR1 is SGHRS and CDR2 is YFSETQ. CDR3 sequence (DNA): TGCGCCAGCAGCCGCGGGACAGAGAACACTGAAGCTTTCTTT. Its protein is CASSRGTENTEAFF. The full variable domain, completed using reference TRBV5-1 and TRBJ1-1, is KAGVTQTPRYLIKTRGQQVTLSCSPISGHRSVSWYQQTPGQGLQFLFEYFSETQRNKGNFPGRFSGRQFSNSRSEMNVSTLELGDSALYLCASSRGTENTEAFFGQGTRLTVV.

The rearrangement joins TRBV29-1 to TRBJ2-3, with D unresolved. CDR3 size: 15 residues. Germline CDR1 is SQVTM and CDR2 is ANQGSEA. Trimming pared 3 bases from V and 0 bases from J, leaving 13 bases between. For the CDR3, the DNA is TGCAGCGTTGACGACTTTTTCCCTAGCACAGATACGCAGTATTTT. Amino acid sequence: CSVDDFFPSTDTQYF.